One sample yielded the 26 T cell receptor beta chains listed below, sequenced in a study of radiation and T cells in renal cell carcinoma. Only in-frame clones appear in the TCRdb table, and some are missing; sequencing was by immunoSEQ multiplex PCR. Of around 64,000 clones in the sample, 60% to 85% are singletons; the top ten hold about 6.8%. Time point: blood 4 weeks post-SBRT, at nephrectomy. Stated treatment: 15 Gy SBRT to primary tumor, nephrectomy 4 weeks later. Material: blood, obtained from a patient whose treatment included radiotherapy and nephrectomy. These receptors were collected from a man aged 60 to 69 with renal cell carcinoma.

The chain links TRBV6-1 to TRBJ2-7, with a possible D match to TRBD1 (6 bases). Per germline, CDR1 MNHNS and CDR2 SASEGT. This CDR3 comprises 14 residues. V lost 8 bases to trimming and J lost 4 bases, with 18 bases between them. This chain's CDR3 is CASDRDTLYYEQYV. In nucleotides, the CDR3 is TGTGCCAGCGACCGGGACACCCTCTATTACGAGCAGTACGTC.

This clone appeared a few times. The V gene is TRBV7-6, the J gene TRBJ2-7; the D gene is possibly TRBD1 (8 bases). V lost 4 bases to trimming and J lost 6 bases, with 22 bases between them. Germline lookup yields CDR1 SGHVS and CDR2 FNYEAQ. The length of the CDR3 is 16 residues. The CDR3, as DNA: TGTGCCAGCAGCTCCGGTTTCCGGACAGGGAGGGGCGAGCAGTACTTC. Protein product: CASSSGFRTGRGEQYF.

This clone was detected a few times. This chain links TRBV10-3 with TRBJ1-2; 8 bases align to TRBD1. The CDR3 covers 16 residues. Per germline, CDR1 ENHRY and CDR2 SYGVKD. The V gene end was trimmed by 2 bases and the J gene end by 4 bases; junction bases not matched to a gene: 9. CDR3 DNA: TGTGCCATCAGTGAGCGGACAGGGAGAAATAGCTATGGCTACACCTTC. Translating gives CAISERTGRNSYGYTF.

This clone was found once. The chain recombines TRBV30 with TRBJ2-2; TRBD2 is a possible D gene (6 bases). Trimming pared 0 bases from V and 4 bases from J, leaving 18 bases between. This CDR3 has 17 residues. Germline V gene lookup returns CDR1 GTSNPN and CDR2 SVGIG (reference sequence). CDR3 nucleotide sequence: TGTGCCTGGAGTGTAATGAGCGGGCGAGCAATCACCGGGGAGCTGTTTTTT. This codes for CAWSVMSGRAITGELFF.

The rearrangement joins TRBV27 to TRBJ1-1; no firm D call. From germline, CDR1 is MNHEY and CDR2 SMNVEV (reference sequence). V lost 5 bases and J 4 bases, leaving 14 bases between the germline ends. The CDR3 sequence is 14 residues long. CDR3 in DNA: TGTGCCAGCAGTCGATTCGGGTTTTTCACTGAAGCTTTCTTT. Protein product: CASSRFGFFTEAFF.

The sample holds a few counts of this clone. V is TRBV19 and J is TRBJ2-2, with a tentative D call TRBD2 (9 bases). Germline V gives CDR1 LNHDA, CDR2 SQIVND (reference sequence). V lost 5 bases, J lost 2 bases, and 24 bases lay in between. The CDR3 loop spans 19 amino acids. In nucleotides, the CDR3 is TGTGCCAGTAGTCGACAGGGGAAATCACTAGCGGGTAACACCGGGGAGCTGTTTTTT. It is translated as CASSRQGKSLAGNTGELFF.

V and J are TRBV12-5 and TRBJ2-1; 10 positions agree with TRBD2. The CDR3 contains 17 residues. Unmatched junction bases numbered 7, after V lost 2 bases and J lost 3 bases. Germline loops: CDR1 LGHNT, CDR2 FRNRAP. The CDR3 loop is CASGLTPTSGNYNEQFF. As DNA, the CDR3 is TGTGCTAGTGGTTTGACCCCCACTAGCGGGAACTACAATGAGCAGTTCTTC. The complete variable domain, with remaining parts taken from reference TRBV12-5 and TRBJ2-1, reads DARVTQTPRHKVTEMGQEVTMRCQPILGHNTVFWYRQTMMQGLELLAYFRNRAPLDDSGMPKDRFSAEMPDATLATLKIQPSEPRDSAVYFCASGLTPTSGNYNEQFFGPGTRLTVL.

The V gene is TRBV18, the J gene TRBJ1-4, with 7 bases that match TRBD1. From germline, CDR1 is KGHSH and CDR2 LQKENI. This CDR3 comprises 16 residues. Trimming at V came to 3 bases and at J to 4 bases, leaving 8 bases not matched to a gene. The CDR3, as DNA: TGTGCCAGCTCACCGGGGACAGAGGCCTTTAATGAAAAACTGTTTTTT. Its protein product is CASSPGTEAFNEKLFF.

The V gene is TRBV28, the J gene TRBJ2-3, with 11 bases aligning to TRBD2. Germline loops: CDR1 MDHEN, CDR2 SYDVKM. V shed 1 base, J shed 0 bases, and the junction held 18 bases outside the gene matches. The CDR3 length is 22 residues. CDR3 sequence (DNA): TGTGCCAGCAGTTTATATTCCCTTACTAGCGGGAGAGAGGTCCCTAGCACAGATACGCAGTATTTT. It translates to CASSLYSLTSGREVPSTDTQYF.

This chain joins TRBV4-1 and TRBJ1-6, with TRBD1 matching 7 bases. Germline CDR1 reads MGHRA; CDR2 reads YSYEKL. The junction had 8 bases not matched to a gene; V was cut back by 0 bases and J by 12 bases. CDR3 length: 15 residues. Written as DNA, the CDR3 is TGCGCCAGCAGCCAAGATCCGACAGGGATAGTACCCCTCCACTTT. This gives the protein CASSQDPTGIVPLHF.

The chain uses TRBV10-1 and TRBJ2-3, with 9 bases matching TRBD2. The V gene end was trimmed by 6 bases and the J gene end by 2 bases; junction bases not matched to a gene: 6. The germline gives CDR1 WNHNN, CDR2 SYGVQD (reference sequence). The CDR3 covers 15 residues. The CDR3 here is CASSVASGDTDTQYF. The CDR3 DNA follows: TGCGCCAGCAGCGTTGCTAGCGGGGACACAGATACGCAGTATTTT.

Here the CDR3 reads CAIRMGQGDEKLFF. DNA for the CDR3: TGTGCCATCAGGATGGGACAGGGGGATGAAAAACTGTTTTTT. This sequence joins TRBV10-3 and TRBJ1-4; TRBD1 matches 11 bases. This CDR3 contains 14 residues. With V trimmed by 6 bases and J by 6 bases, 3 bases remained unmatched. CDR1 is ENHRY, CDR2 SYGVKD, per germline.

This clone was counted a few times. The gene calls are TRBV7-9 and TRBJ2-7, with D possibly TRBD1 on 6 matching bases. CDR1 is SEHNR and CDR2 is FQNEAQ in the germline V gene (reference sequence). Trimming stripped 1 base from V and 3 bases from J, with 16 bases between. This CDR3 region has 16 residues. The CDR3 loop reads CASSLGRTDLGYEQYF. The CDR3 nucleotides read TGTGCCAGCAGCTTAGGTCGGACAGATCTGGGCTACGAGCAGTACTTC.

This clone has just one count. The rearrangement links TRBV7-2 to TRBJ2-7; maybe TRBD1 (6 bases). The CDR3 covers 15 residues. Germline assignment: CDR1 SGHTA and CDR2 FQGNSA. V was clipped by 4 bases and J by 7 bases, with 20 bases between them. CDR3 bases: TGTGCCAGCAGCTACGACAGACCTCCGAGGGGGGAGCAGTACTTC. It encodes CASSYDRPPRGEQYF.

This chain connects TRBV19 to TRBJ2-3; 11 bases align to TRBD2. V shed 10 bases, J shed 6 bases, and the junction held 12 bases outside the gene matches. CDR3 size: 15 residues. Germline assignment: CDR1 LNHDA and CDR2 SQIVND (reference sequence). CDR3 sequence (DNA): TGTGCCACCCGTAGACTAGCGGGACTATATGATACGCAGTATTTT. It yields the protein CATRRLAGLYDTQYF. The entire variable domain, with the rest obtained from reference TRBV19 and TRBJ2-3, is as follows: DGGITQSPKYLFRKEGQNVTLSCEQNLNHDAMYWYRQDPGQGLRLIYYSQIVNDFQKGDIAEGYSVSREKKESFPLTVTSAQKNPTAFYLCATRRLAGLYDTQYFGPGTRLTVL.

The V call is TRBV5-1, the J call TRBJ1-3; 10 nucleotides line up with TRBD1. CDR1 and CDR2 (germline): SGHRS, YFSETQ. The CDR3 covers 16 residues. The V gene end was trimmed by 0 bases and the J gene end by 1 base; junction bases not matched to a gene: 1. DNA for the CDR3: TGCGCCAGCAGCTTGGGACAGGGGGCATCTGGAAACACCATATATTTT. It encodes CASSLGQGASGNTIYF.

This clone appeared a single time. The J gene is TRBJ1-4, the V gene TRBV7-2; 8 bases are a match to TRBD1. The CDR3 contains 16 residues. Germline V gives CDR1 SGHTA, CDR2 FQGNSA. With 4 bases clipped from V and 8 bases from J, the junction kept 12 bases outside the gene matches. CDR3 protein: CASSSKTGEGKEKLFF. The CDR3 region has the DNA TGTGCCAGCAGCTCAAAGACAGGGGAAGGGAAAGAAAAACTGTTTTTT.

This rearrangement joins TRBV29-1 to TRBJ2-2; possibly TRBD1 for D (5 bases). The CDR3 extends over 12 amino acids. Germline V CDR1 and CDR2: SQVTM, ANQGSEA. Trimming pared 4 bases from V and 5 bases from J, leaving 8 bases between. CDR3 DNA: TGCAGCGTTGTCCAGGGAACCGGGGAGCTGTTTTTT. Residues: CSVVQGTGELFF.

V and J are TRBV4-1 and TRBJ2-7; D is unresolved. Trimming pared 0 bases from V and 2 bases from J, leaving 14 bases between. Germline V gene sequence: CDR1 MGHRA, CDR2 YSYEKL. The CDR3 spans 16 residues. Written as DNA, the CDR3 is TGCGCCAGCAGCCAAGATCGCGGAAGATGTGCCTACGAGCAGTACGTC. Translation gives CASSQDRGRCAYEQYV.

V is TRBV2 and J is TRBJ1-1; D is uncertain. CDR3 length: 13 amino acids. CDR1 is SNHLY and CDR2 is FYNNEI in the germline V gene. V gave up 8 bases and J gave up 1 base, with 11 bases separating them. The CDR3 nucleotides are TGTGCCAGCGGAGTCACCGCGAACACTGAAGCTTTCTTT. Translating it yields CASGVTANTEAFF. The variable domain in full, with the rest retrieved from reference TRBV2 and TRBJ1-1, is EPEVTQTPSHQVTQMGQEVILRCVPISNHLYFYWYRQILGQKVEFLVSFYNNEISEKSEIFDDQFSVERPDGSNFTLKIRSTKLEDSAMYFCASGVTANTEAFFGQGTRLTVV.

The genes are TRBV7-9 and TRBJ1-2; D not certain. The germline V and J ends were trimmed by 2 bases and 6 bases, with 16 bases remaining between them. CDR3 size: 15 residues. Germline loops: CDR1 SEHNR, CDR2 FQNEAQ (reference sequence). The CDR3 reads CASSLSSKGSDGYTF. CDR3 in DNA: TGTGCCAGCAGCTTAAGTAGCAAGGGCAGCGATGGCTACACCTTC.

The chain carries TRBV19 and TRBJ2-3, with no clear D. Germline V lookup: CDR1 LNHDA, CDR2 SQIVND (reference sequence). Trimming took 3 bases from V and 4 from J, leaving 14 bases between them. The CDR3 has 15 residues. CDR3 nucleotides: TGTGCCAGTAGTATCCTTACAGACGCCTCAGATACGCAGTATTTT. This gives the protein CASSILTDASDTQYF.

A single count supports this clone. CDR3 amino acids: CASSQAEGVNYGYTF. CDR3 sequence (DNA): TGTGCCAGCAGCCAAGCGGAGGGGGTGAACTATGGCTACACCTTC. The rearrangement joins TRBV14 to TRBJ1-2; possible D gene TRBD1, 6 bases. V gave up 1 base and J gave up 2 bases, with 11 bases separating them. Germline lookup yields CDR1 SGHDN and CDR2 FVKESK. CDR3 size: 15 residues. Based on the CDR3 plus reference TRBV14 and TRBJ1-2, the full variable domain is EAGVTQFPSHSVIEKGQTVTLRCDPISGHDNLYWYRRVMGKEIKFLLHFVKESKQDESGMPNNRFLAERTGGTYSTLKVQPAELEDSGVYFCASSQAEGVNYGYTFGSGTRLTVV.

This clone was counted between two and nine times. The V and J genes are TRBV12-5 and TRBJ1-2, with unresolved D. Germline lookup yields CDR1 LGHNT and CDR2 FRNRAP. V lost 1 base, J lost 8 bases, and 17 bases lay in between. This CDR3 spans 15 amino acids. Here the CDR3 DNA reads TGTGCTAGTGGTTTGGCCCTCCCTGGGCAAGGCGGCTACACCTTC. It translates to CASGLALPGQGGYTF.

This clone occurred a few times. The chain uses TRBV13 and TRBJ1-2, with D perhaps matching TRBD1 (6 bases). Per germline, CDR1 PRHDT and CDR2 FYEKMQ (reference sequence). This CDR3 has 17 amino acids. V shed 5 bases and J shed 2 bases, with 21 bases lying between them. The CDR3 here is CASSLLGVLTGNYGYTF. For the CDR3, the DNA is TGTGCCAGCAGCCTCCTTGGGGTCCTTACAGGGAACTATGGCTACACCTTC.

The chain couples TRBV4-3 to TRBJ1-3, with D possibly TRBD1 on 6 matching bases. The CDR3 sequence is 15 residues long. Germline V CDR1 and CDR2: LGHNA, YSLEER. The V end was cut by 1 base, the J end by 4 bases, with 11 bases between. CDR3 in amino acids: CASSQGGAPGNTIYF. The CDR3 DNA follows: TGCGCCAGCAGCCAAGGGGGGGCCCCCGGAAACACCATATATTTT.